A selection of T cell receptor beta chains follows, all from one sample in a study of blood T cell repertoires in COVID-19. The table came from immunoSEQ multiplex PCR; TCRdb's copy has only in-frame clones and leaves some out. The sample records approximately 210,000 clones, about 76% being singletons. Specimen: PBMCs or T cells enriched from blood (not recorded which). These receptors originate from a woman aged 45-65 years with acute COVID-19. Both conserved end residues are part of each CDR3. D genes are given only for firm matches. Clone size is stated in some rows and not others, as once, few, many or a class when expanded.

.	TRBV5-5	TRBD1	12	TRBJ1-2	CASSKDRDGYTF	TGTGCCAGCAGCAAGGACAGGGACGGCTACACCTTC
.	TRBV7-2	TRBD2	15	TRBJ2-7	CASSVGLAGIHEQYF	TGTGCCAGCAGCGTGGGACTAGCGGGTATCCACGAGCAGTACTTC
.	TRBV7-2	.	14	TRBJ2-5	CASSLGRYQETQYF	TGTGCCAGCAGCTTGGGGAGGTACCAAGAGACCCAGTACTTC
.	TRBV10-3	.	14	TRBJ2-7	CAIRTSGTPYEQYF	TGTGCCATCAGGACGTCCGGGACACCCTACGAGCAGTACTTC
.	TRBV10-3	.	13	TRBJ1-3	CAISQGSGNTIYF	TGTGCCATCAGCCAGGGCTCTGGAAACACCATATATTTT
.	TRBV18	.	15	TRBJ2-5	CASSPFQQFQETQYF	TGTGCCAGCTCACCATTTCAACAGTTCCAAGAGACCCAGTACTTC
.	TRBV19	.	16	TRBJ1-1	CASSPSMRQKDTEAFF	TGTGCCAGTAGTCCTTCCATGAGACAGAAGGACACTGAAGCTTTCTTT
.	TRBV19	TRBD1	15	TRBJ1-2	CASSSGQGPNYGYTF	TGTGCCAGTAGTTCCGGACAGGGCCCTAACTATGGCTACACCTTC
.	TRBV28	.	15	TRBJ2-2	CASSFIGANTGELFF	TGTGCCAGCAGTTTTATCGGGGCGAACACCGGGGAGCTGTTTTTT
few	TRBV30	TRBD1	15	TRBJ2-2	CAWTRQGSRTGELFF	TGTGCCTGGACCCGACAGGGAAGTAGAACCGGGGAGCTGTTTTTT
.	TRBV11-2	TRBD2	17	TRBJ2-1	CASSLTTASGSRNEQFF	TGTGCCAGCAGCTTAACAACCGCTAGCGGGAGCCGCAATGAGCAGTTCTTC
.	TRBV14	.	12	TRBJ2-7	CASSHQAYEQYF	TGTGCCAGCAGCCATCAGGCCTACGAGCAGTACTTC
.	TRBV28	TRBD1	15	TRBJ1-2	CASSHTTGGNYGYTF	TGTGCCAGCAGCCACACGACAGGGGGAAACTATGGCTACACCTTC
.	TRBV5-8	TRBD1	15	TRBJ2-3	CASSLTQGVTDTQYF	TGTGCCAGCAGCCTTACCCAGGGGGTGACAGATACGCAGTATTTT
.	TRBV5-1	.	14	TRBJ1-2	CASSPEQAFSGYTF	TGCGCCAGCAGCCCCGAACAGGCCTTCAGCGGCTACACCTTC
.	TRBV29-1	TRBD1	13	TRBJ2-7	CSVVIQGAWEQYF	TGCAGCGTTGTCATTCAGGGGGCTTGGGAGCAGTACTTC
.	TRBV6-2/TRBV6-3	.	14	TRBJ2-3	CASSSGHSTDTQYF	TGTGCCAGCAGTAGCGGGCATAGCACAGATACGCAGTATTTT
.	TRBV14	.	16	TRBJ2-7	CASSQGTGWRYYEQYF	TGTGCCAGCAGCCAAGGCACAGGGTGGAGATACTACGAGCAGTACTTC
.	TRBV28	.	16	TRBJ1-6	CASSLGGGGNNSPLHF	TGTGCCAGCAGTCTAGGGGGGGGAGGGAATAATTCACCCCTCCACTTT
.	TRBV11-3	.	15	TRBJ2-3	CASSFPDWYTDTQYF	TGTGCCAGCAGCTTTCCTGACTGGTACACAGATACGCAGTATTTT
.	TRBV7-2	.	13	TRBJ2-6	CASSLEITNVLTF	TGTGCCAGCAGCTTAGAAATCACCAACGTCCTGACTTTC
.	TRBV10-3	TRBD1	14	TRBJ1-6	CAISERTGVSPLHF	TGTGCCATCAGTGAACGGACAGGGGTCTCACCCCTCCACTTT
.	TRBV5-8	TRBD2	17	TRBJ2-2	CASSLGGLAGNTGELFF	TGTGCCAGCAGCTTGGGGGGACTAGCGGGGAACACCGGGGAGCTGTTTTTT
.	TRBV2	TRBD2	10	TRBJ2-1	CASSGTRQFF	TGTGCCAGCAGCGGGACTAGGCAGTTCTTC
.	TRBV10-3	.	12	TRBJ1-3	CASRESGNTIYF	TGTGCCTCCCGGGAGTCTGGAAACACCATATATTTT
.	TRBV6-5	.	15	TRBJ2-7	CASSYSGVSSYEQYF	TGTGCCAGCAGTTACTCAGGGGTAAGCTCCTACGAGCAGTACTTC
.	TRBV28	TRBD1	13	TRBJ1-2	CASSLEDRVGYTF	TGTGCCAGCAGTTTAGAGGACAGGGTGGGCTACACCTTC
.	TRBV7-9	TRBD1	18	TRBJ1-4	CASSGTLTGPGKNEKLFF	TGTGCCAGCAGCGGGACCCTGACAGGGCCAGGGAAGAATGAAAAACTGTTTTTT
.	TRBV7-3	.	15	TRBJ1-6	CASSLTSGNNSPLHF	TGTGCCAGCAGCCTAACGTCAGGGAACAATTCACCCCTCCACTTT
.	TRBV7-2	.	12	TRBJ2-2	CASSLNTGELFF	TGTGCCAGCAGCCTGAACACCGGGGAGCTGTTTTTT
.	TRBV15	.	16	TRBJ2-7	CATSRAMTDPSYEQYF	TGTGCCACCAGCAGAGCGATGACAGATCCCTCCTACGAGCAGTACTTC
once	TRBV5-1	.	14	TRBJ1-1	CASSLIQGTGAAFF	TGCGCCAGCAGCTTAATACAGGGTACGGGCGCAGCTTTCTTT
once	TRBV7-8	TRBD1	18	TRBJ1-1	CASSLRADRVGANTEAFF	TGTGCCAGCAGCTTAAGGGCCGACAGGGTAGGGGCAAACACTGAAGCTTTCTTT
.	TRBV19	.	12	TRBJ1-2	CASNLRDYGYTF	TGTGCCAGTAACCTCAGGGACTATGGCTACACCTTC
.	TRBV6-2/TRBV6-3	TRBD1	15	TRBJ1-6	CASSYLDRGNSPLHF	TGTGCCAGCAGTTACTTGGACAGGGGGAATTCACCCCTCCACTTT
.	TRBV6-5	TRBD1	13	TRBJ1-1	CASTHRGNTEAFF	TGTGCCAGCACCCACAGGGGGAACACTGAAGCTTTCTTT
.	TRBV2	.	13	TRBJ2-2	CASSRVLSGELFF	TGTGCCAGCAGCAGGGTTTTATCCGGGGAGCTGTTTTTT
.	TRBV3-1/TRBV3-2	TRBD1	16	TRBJ2-3	CASSSGTGGYLDTQYF	TGTGCCAGCAGCTCCGGGACAGGGGGCTATTTGGATACGCAGTATTTT
.	TRBV7-9	.	14	TRBJ2-7	CASSLDNSGSEQYF	TGTGCCAGCAGCTTAGACAACTCGGGGTCCGAGCAGTACTTC
.	TRBV3-1/TRBV3-2	TRBD2	15	TRBJ2-5	CASSLHAAGGKTQYF	TGTGCCAGCAGCCTACATGCAGCGGGAGGGAAGACCCAGTACTTC
.	TRBV9	TRBD1	14	TRBJ1-4	CASSDGLRGEKLFF	TGTGCCAGCAGCGACGGGCTCAGGGGGGAAAAACTGTTTTTT
.	TRBV18	TRBD2	19	TRBJ2-7	CASSSRTSGGAELSYEQYF	TGTGCCAGCTCATCCCGGACTAGCGGGGGGGCCGAGCTTTCCTACGAGCAGTACTTC
.	TRBV19	TRBD1	16	TRBJ2-1	CASDAGRQGAMDEQFF	TGTGCCAGCGACGCAGGCCGACAGGGGGCTATGGATGAGCAGTTCTTC
.	TRBV7-3	.	14	TRBJ2-5	CASSLTGPGETQYF	TGTGCCAGCAGCTTAACCGGCCCGGGGGAGACCCAGTACTTC
.	TRBV7-2	.	15	TRBJ2-3	CASSSLWGGGDTQYF	TGTGCCAGCAGCTCGCTTTGGGGGGGCGGGGATACGCAGTATTTT
.	TRBV7-2	TRBD1	16	TRBJ1-2	CASSSGVWDRDYGYTF	TGTGCCAGCAGCTCCGGCGTATGGGACAGGGACTATGGCTACACCTTC
.	TRBV11-2	TRBD1	14	TRBJ2-1	CASSYRGLDNEQFF	TGTGCCAGCAGCTACAGGGGGCTGGACAATGAGCAGTTCTTC
.	TRBV12-3/TRBV12-4	TRBD1	13	TRBJ1-1	CASTWTGGTEAFF	TGTGCCAGCACCTGGACAGGGGGCACTGAAGCTTTCTTT
.	TRBV24-1	.	15	TRBJ2-6	CATSGGASGANVLTF	TGTGCCACCAGTGGGGGAGCCTCTGGGGCCAACGTCCTGACTTTC
.	TRBV6-5	TRBD1	14	TRBJ2-1	CATQGQPSYNEQFF	TGTGCCACCCAGGGACAGCCCTCCTACAATGAGCAGTTCTTC
once	TRBV5-5	.	14	TRBJ1-5	CASSPRESNQPQHF	TGTGCCAGCAGCCCCCGGGAGAGCAATCAGCCCCAGCATTTT
.	TRBV5-6	.	12	TRBJ2-7	CASSSYRYEQYF	TGTGCCAGCAGCTCATACAGGTACGAGCAGTACTTC
once	TRBV7-2	.	16	TRBJ1-5	CASSLVRGLDNQPQHF	TGTGCCAGCAGCTTAGTTAGAGGGTTAGACAATCAGCCCCAGCATTTT
.	TRBV2	TRBD2	15	TRBJ2-3	CASSEGGGSTDTQYF	TGTGCCAGCAGTGAGGGCGGGGGAAGCACAGATACGCAGTATTTT
.	TRBV6-5	.	15	TRBJ2-5	CASSPTKTGSETQYF	TGTGCCAGCAGCCCCACTAAGACAGGATCGGAGACCCAGTACTTC